This entry concerns a single TCR beta chain. Documented treatment: oral pan-JAK inhibitor, 5-10 mg twice daily. In each case, RNA was isolated and then reverse transcribed into cDNA as the sequencing template. Clones were read by immunoSEQ multiplex PCR, and TCRdb kept only the in-frame ones, dropping some. There are about 250,000 clones in the sample; 50% to 75% occur only once, and 0.9% to 0.95% lies in the top ten. This record belongs to a study of CD8+ T cells in alopecia areata. The germline gives CDR1 MNHNY, CDR2 SVGAGI (reference sequence). The CDR3 consists of 11 residues. V was pared by 2 bases and J by 2 bases, with 0 bases between.

The source was CD4+ T cells sorted from blood, collected at roughly week 53, from a patient treated with tofacitinib. The V gene is TRBV6-6, the J gene TRBJ1-2; D is undetermined. The sequence derives from a human donor with alopecia areata. The CDR3 DNA reads as TGTGCCAGCAGTTACAACTATGGCTACACCTTC. It codes for CASSYNYGYTF.